The present TCR beta chain was sequenced within a study of T cell responses to AZD1222 COVID-19 vaccine. V was trimmed by 7 bases and J by 1 base, leaving 9 bases between them. Per germline, CDR1 MNHEY and CDR2 SVGAGI. The CDR3 loop spans 13 amino acids. The method was immunoSEQ multiplex PCR; TCRdb's version includes in-frame clones alone and lacks a portion of them. The data contain 70,000 to 95,000 clones, more than 85% of them singletons. The TCR was taken from an adult who received the AZD1222 COVID-19 vaccine. The genes are TRBV6-5 and TRBJ2-3; D is unclear. Sequencing was performed on peripheral blood, taken 28 days after the second AZD1222 dose. CDR3 residues: CASNGPGTDTQYF. DNA for the CDR3: TGTGCCAGCAACGGGCCGGGCACAGATACGCAGTATTTT.